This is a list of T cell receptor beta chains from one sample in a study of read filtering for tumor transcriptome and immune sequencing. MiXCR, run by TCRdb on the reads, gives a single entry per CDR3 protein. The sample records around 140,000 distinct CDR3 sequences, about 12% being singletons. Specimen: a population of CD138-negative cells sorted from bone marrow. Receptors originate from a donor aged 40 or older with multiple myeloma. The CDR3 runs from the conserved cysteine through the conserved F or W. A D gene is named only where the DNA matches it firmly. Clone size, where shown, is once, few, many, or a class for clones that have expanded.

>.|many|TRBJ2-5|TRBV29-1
CSVQGAHETQYF
TGCAGCGTCCAGGGAGCCCACGAGACCCAGTACTTC
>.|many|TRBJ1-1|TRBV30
CAWGRTAEAFF
TGTGCCTGGGGGAGGACAGCAGAAGCTTTCTTT
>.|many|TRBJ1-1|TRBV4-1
CASSQDGWVEAFF
TGCGCCAGCAGCCAAGATGGTTGGGTTGAAGCTTTCTTT
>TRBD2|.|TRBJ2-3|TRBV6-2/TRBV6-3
CASSRGLAGTVTQYF
TGTGCCAGCAGCCGTGGACTAGCGGGCACAGTTACGCAGTATTTT
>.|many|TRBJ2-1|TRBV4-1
CASSHFVQSVNEQFF
TGCGCCAGCAGCCATTTTGTACAGTCTGTGAATGAGCAGTTCTTC
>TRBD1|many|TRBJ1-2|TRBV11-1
CASSPRTGQPYGYTF
TGTGCCAGCAGCCCCCGGACAGGGCAACCATATGGCTACACCTTC
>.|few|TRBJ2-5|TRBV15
CATSRVDVEETQYF
TGTGCCACCAGCAGAGTTGACGTCGAAGAGACCCAGTACTTC
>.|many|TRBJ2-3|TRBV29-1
CSVALRFTDTQYF
TGCAGCGTTGCTCTGCGGTTCACAGATACGCAGTATTTT
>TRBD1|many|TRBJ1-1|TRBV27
CASSPGTGGTEAFF
TGTGCCAGCAGTCCTGGGACAGGGGGCACTGAAGCTTTCTTT
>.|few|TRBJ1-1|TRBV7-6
CASSHPRGSPEAFF
TGTGCCAGCAGCCACCCTCGGGGATCCCCTGAAGCTTTCTTT
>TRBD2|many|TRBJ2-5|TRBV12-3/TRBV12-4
CASSFWASGKTQYF
TGTGCCAGCAGTTTCTGGGCTAGCGGGAAGACCCAGTACTTC
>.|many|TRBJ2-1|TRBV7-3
CASSLTLANEQFF
TGTGCCAGCAGCTTAACGCTAGCGAATGAGCAGTTCTTC
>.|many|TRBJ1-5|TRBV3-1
CASSQDYRDFNQPQHF
TGTGCCAGCAGCCAAGATTACCGGGACTTTAATCAGCCCCAGCATTTT
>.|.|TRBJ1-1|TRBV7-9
CASSSLGGTEVFF
TGTGCCAGCAGCTCCTTAGGCGGGACTGAAGTTTTCTTT
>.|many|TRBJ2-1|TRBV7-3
CASSLTGNEQFF
TGTGCCAGCAGTCTGACAGGCAATGAGCAGTTCTTC
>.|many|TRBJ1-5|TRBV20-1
CSATPTSSNQPQHF
TGCAGTGCTACCCCGACAAGCAGCAATCAGCCCCAGCATTTT
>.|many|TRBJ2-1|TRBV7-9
CASSRTDNEQFF
TGTGCCAGCAGCCGTACAGACAATGAGCAGTTCTTC
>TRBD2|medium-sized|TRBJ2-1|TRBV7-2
CASSPSGSSYNEQFF
TGTGCCAGCAGCCCTAGCGGGAGCTCCTACAATGAGCAGTTCTTC
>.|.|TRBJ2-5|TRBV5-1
CASSLAQSRETQYF
TGCGCCAGCAGCTTGGCCCAATCACGGGAGACCCAGTACTTC
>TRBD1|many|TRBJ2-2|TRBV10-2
CASSEDRGDTGELFF
TGCGCCAGCTCAGAGGACAGGGGCGACACCGGGGAGCTGTTTTTT
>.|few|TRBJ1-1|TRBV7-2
CASSPEPRTWGTEAFF
TGTGCCAGCAGCCCCGAGCCCCGGACTTGGGGCACTGAAGCTTTCTTT
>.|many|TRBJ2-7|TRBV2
CASSLRWTDWREQYF
TGTGCCAGCAGTCTACGGTGGACAGATTGGCGCGAGCAGTACTTC
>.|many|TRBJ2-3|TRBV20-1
CSAPHDTDTQYF
TGCAGTGCTCCGCATGACACAGATACGCAGTATTTT
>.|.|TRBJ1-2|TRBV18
CASSPVPGVSNYSYTF
TGTGCCAGCTCACCGGTCCCGGGGGTGTCTAACTATAGCTACACCTTC
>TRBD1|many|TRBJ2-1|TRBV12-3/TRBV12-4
CASSFPETGGNEQFF
TGTGCCAGCAGTTTCCCCGAGACAGGGGGCAATGAGCAGTTCTTC
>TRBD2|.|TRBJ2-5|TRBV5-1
CASSLRRASGTRYF
TGCGCCAGCAGCTTGCGCAGAGCAAGCGGGACCCGGTACTTC
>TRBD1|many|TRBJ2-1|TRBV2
CARLDRESSYNEQFF
TGTGCCAGGCTGGACAGGGAAAGCTCCTACAATGAGCAGTTCTTC
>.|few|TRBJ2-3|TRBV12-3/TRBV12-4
CASSPEVPSTDTQYF
TGTGCCAGCAGTCCCGAAGTTCCGAGCACAGATACGCAGTATTTT
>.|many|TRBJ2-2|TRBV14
CASSQDLDGELFF
TGTGCCAGCAGCCAGGACCTGGACGGGGAGCTGTTTTTT
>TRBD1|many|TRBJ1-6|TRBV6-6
CASSWDSPNSPLHF
TGTGCCAGCAGTTGGGACAGCCCTAATTCACCCCTCCACTTT
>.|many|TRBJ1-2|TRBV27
CASSGSVNRDGGYTF
TGTGCCAGCAGTGGTTCGGTAAACCGGGACGGCGGCTACACCTTC
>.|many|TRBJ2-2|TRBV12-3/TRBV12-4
CASRKDSHGELFF
TGTGCCAGCAGAAAGGACTCTCACGGGGAGCTGTTTTTT
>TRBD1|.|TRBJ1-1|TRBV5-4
CASSLETGGRTEAFF
TGTGCCAGCAGCTTGGAGACAGGGGGCCGGACTGAAGCTTTCTTT
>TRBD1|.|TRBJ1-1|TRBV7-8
CASRLPGQGITEAFF
TGTGCCAGCAGACTTCCGGGACAGGGGATCACTGAAGCTTTCTTT
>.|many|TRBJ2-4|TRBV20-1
CSARSGGRGAKNIQYF
TGCAGTGCTAGATCCGGTGGGAGAGGGGCCAAAAACATTCAGTACTTC
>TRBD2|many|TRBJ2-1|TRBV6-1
CASTSGTSGNNEQFF
TGTGCCAGCACCTCCGGGACTAGCGGAAACAATGAGCAGTTCTTC
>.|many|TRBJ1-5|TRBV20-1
CSAMGRVSQPQHF
TGCAGTGCTATGGGGCGGGTGTCCCAGCCCCAGCATTTT
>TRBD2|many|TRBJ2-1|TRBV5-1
CASSLESGRANEQFF
TGCGCCAGCAGCTTGGAGAGCGGGAGGGCCAATGAGCAGTTCTTC
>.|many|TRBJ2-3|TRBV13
CASSLFLGVFTSTDTQYF
TGTGCCAGCAGCTTATTCCTAGGGGTCTTCACTAGCACAGATACGCAGTATTTT
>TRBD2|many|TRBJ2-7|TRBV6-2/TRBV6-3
CASSYSRPAGSHEQYF
TGTGCCAGCAGTTACTCGAGGCCAGCGGGATCCCACGAGCAGTACTTC
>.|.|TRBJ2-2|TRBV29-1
CSVEWTLGTGELFF
TGCAGCGTTGAGTGGACATTGGGCACCGGGGAGCTGTTTTTT
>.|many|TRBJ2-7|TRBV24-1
CATSDPGKTYNEQYF
TGTGCCACCAGTGATCCAGGAAAAACCTACAATGAGCAGTACTTC
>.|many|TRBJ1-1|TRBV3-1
CASSQAGGRDTEAFF
TGTGCCAGCAGCCAAGCGGGGGGCAGGGACACTGAAGCTTTCTTT
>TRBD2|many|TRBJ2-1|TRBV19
CASRPWGGRSYNEQFF
TGTGCCAGTAGACCGTGGGGGGGTCGCTCCTACAATGAGCAGTTCTTC
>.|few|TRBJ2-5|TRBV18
CASSPLDSRGETQYF
TGTGCCAGCTCACCCCTGGACTCCCGGGGAGAGACCCAGTACTTC
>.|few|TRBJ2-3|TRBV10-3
CAISEVERRDTQYF
TGTGCCATCAGTGAGGTCGAAAGGCGAGATACGCAGTATTTT
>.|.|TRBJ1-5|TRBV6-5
CASSRGEEPQQF
TGTGCCAGCAGTAGGGGGGAGGAGCCCCAGCAGTTT
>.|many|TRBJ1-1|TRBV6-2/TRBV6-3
CASSFFRDNREAFF
TGTGCCAGCAGTTTTTTCCGGGACAACCGCGAAGCTTTCTTT
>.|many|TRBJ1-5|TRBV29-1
CSASDSSNQPQHF
TGCAGCGCCTCCGACAGTAGCAATCAGCCCCAGCATTTT
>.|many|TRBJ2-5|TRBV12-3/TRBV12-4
CASSRGHHQETQYF
TGTGCCAGCAGTCGCGGACACCACCAAGAGACCCAGTACTTC
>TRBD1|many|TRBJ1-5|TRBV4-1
CASSYRGQENQPQHF
TGCGCCAGCAGCTACCGAGGACAGGAAAATCAGCCCCAGCATTTT
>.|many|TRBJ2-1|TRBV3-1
CASSRSEFYNEQFF
TGTGCCAGCAGCCGGTCGGAGTTCTACAATGAGCAGTTCTTC